This T cell receptor beta chain was captured by sequencing in a study of identical twins. Study-level findings and limits: Twins shared beta out-of-frame sequences in excess, but this excess was weaker. Abundant beta clonotypes from cord blood had fewer insertions, unlike memory repertoires, which showed none.

This clonotype came up many times. Its antigen remains unknown. Healthy Caucasians provided all donations. V was clipped by 5 bases and J by 4 bases, with 11 bases between them. CDR3 length equals 13 residues. TCRdb re-derived calls from the 5' RACE reads in MiXCR, one entry per CDR3 protein. The sample shows 280,000 or so distinct CDR3 sequences, 6.5% to 9.5% of them seen only once. This sample also belongs to another study, concerning yellow fever vaccine responses in identical twins.

Sequencing was performed on memory (CD45RO+) T cells sorted from blood. This clonotype was sampled from a woman aged 18-29 years in good health. The rearrangement joins TRBV12-3 or TRBV12-4 to TRBJ1-2; TRBD1 might be the D (5 bases). The chain's CDR3 is CASSPGTVYGYTF. CDR3 nucleotide sequence: TGTGCCAGCAGTCCAGGGACGGTCTATGGCTACACCTTC.